This paragraph covers one T cell receptor (beta chain) sequence. Its antigen remains unknown. Treatment specified: roughly 11-day PBMC culture with coronavirus spike peptide pools or control peptides (ViraFEST assay). Investigators obtained the unexposed donor's CD4+ T cells before the COVID-19 pandemic (2011-2018). ViraFEST used peptide pools to expand antigen-specific T cells before TCR sequencing. The medium had half its volume replaced with fresh IL-2 medium on days 3 and 7. By negative selection, CD4+ T cells were isolated once culture had run for around ten days. The Oncomine TCR Beta short-read assay generated sequence data from the DNA of cultured CD4+ T cells. Scientists extracted genomic DNA from CD4+ T cells grown in culture. TCRdb recomputed calls from the PCR reads with MiXCR, one row per CDR3 protein. This sample has some 11,000 distinct CDR3 sequences, with almost 40% found just once.

The V end lost 0 bases, the J end lost 0 bases, and 7 bases lay between the germline ends. Germline V gene sequence: CDR1 SGHTA, CDR2 FQGNSA. The CDR3 is 15 amino acids. The sample is drawn from a study of vaccination and CD4 T cells after COVID-19. Across the whole study: Control cultures received a CEFX pool, an HIV-1 Nef pool, or no peptide.

This rearrangement joins TRBV7-2 to TRBJ2-3; a possible D gene is TRBD1 (6 bases). The sequence was obtained from a human donor in good health. Sequenced: CD4+ T cells from blood, cultured in vitro. The CDR3 DNA reads as TGTGCCAGCAGCTTAGCGGGGGCAAGCACAGATACGCAGTATTTT. It is translated as CASSLAGASTDTQYF.